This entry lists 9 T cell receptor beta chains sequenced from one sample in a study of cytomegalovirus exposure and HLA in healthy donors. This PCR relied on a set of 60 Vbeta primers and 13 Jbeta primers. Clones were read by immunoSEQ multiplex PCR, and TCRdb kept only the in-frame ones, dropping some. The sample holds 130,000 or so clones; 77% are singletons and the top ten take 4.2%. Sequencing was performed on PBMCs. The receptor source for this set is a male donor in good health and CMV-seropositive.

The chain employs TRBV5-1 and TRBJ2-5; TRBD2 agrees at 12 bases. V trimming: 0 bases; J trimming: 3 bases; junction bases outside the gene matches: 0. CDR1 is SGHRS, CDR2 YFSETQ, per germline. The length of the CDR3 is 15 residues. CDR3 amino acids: CASSLGLAGEETQYF. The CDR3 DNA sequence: TGCGCCAGCAGCTTGGGACTAGCGGGGGAAGAGACCCAGTACTTC.

DNA of the CDR3: TGCGCCAGCAGCCCCGGGGGAGACCGAGCAACTAATGAAAAACTGTTTTTT. Its protein is CASSPGGDRATNEKLFF. The chain recombines TRBV5-1 with TRBJ1-4, with D possibly TRBD1 on 5 matching bases. Trimming left V 4 bases short and J 0 bases short, with 16 bases between. In germline, CDR1 is SGHRS, CDR2 YFSETQ. CDR3 length equals 17 residues.

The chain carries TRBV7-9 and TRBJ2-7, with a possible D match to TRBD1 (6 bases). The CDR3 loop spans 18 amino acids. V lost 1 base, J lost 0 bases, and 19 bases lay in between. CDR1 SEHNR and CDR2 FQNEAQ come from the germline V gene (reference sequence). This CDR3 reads CASSLVGGMTVSSYEQYF. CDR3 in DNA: TGTGCCAGCAGCTTAGTAGGGGGAATGACGGTGAGCTCCTACGAGCAGTACTTC. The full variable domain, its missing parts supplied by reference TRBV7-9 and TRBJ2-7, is DTGVSQNPRHKITKRGQNVTFRCDPISEHNRLYWYRQTLGQGPEFLTYFQNEAQLEKSRLLSDRFSAERPKGSFSTLEIQRTEQGDSAMYLCASSLVGGMTVSSYEQYFGPGTRLTVT.

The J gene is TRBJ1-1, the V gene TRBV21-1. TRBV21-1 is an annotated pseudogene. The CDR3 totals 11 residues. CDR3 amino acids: CAAGSASEAFF. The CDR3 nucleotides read TGTGCCGCCGGGAGTGCGTCTGAAGCTTTCTTT.

CDR3 DNA: TGTGCCAGCAGCTTAAGGGGAGGTACGCAGTATTTT. Protein product: CASSLRGGTQYF. This chain connects TRBV7-6 to TRBJ2-3; TRBD2 might be the D (6 bases). CDR1 is SGHVS, CDR2 FNYEAQ, per germline. With 2 bases removed from V and 8 bases from J, the gap between germline ends came to 8 bases. CDR3 length equals 12 residues. The full variable domain, with the rest looked up from reference TRBV7-6 and TRBJ2-3, is GAGVSQSPRYKVTKRGQDVALRCDPISGHVSLYWYRQALGQGPEFLTYFNYEAQQDKSGLPNDRFSAERPEGSISTLTIQRTEQRDSAMYRCASSLRGGTQYFGPGTRLTVL.

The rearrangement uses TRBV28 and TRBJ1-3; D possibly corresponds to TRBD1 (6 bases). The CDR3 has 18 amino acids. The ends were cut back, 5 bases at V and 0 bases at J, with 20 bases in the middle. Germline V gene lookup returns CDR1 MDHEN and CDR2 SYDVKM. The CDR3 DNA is TGTGCCAGCAGTGAGCTCCGGGGACAAATGGGCTCTGGAAACACCATATATTTT. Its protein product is CASSELRGQMGSGNTIYF.

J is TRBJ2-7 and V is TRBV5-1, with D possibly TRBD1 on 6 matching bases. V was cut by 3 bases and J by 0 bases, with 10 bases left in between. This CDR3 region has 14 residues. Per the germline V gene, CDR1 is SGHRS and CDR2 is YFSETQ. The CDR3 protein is CASSSGVGSYEQYF. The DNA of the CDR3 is TGCGCCAGCAGCTCAGGGGTAGGCTCCTACGAGCAGTACTTC.

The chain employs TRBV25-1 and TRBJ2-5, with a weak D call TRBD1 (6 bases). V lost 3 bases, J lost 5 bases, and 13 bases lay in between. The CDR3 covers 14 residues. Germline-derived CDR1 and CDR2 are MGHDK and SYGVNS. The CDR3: CASSEGTGFETQYF. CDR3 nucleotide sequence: TGTGCCAGCAGTGAGGGAACAGGGTTCGAGACCCAGTACTTC.

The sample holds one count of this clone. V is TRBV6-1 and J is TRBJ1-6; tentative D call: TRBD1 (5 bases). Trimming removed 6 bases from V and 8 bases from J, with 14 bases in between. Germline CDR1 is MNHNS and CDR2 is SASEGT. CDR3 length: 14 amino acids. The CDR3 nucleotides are TGTGCCAGCAGCCAGGGCTACCTTGATTCACCCCTCCACTTT. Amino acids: CASSQGYLDSPLHF.